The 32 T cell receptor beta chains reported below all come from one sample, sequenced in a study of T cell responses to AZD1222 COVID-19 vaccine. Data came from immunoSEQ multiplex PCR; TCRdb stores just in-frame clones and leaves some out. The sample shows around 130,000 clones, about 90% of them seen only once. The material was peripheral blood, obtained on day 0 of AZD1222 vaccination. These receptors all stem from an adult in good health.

CDR3 protein: CASSSGTSEAGYTF. The CDR3 DNA reads as TGCGCCAGCAGCAGCGGGACGAGCGAGGCTGGCTACACCTTC. This rearrangement joins TRBV5-1 to TRBJ1-2; maybe TRBD1 (5 bases). The germline gives CDR1 SGHRS, CDR2 YFSETQ. CDR3 length: 14 residues. The V end lost 4 bases, the J end lost 7 bases, and 17 bases lay between the germline ends.

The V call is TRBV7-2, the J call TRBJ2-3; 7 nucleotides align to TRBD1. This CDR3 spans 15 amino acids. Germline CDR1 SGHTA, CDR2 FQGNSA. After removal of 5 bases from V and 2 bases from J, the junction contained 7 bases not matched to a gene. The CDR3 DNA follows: TGTGCCAGCAGCGCCGACAGGGTTACCACAGATACGCAGTATTTT. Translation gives CASSADRVTTDTQYF.

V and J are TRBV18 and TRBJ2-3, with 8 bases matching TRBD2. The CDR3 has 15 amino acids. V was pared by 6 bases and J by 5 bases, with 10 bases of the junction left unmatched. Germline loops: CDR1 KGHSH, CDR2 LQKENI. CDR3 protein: CASSSRLAGRDTQYF. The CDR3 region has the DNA TGTGCCAGCTCCAGTCGCCTAGCGGGTAGAGATACGCAGTATTTT.

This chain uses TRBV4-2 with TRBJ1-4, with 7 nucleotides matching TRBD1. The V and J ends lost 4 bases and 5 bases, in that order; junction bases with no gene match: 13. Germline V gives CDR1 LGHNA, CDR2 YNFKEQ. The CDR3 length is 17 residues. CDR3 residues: CASSRGGLDRINEKLFF. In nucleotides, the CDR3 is TGTGCCAGCAGCCGGGGGGGGCTGGACAGGATAAATGAAAAACTGTTTTTT.

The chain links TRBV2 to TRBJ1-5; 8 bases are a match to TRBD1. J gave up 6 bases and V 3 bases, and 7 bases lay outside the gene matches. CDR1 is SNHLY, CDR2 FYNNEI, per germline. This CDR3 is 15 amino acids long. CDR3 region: CASSEGSRGLQPQHF. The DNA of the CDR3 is TGTGCCAGCAGTGAGGGGAGCAGGGGGCTTCAGCCCCAGCATTTT.

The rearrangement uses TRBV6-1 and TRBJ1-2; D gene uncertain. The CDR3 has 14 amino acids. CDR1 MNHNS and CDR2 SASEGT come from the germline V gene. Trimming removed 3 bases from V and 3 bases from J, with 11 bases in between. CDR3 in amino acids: CASSEAGPDYGYTF. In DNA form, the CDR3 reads TGTGCCAGCAGTGAGGCAGGCCCGGACTATGGCTACACCTTC.

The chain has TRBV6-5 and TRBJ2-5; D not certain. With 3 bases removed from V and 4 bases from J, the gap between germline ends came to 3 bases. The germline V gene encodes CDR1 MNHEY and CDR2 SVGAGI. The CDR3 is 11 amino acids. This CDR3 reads CASSYAETQYF. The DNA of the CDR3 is TGTGCCAGCAGTTATGCAGAGACCCAGTACTTC.

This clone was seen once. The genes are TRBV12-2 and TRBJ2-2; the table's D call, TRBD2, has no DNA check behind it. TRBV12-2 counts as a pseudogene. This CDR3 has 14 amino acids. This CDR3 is CASRLGGDTGELFF. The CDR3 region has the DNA TGTGCAAGTCGCCTAGGGGGGGACACCGGGGAGCTGTTTTTT.

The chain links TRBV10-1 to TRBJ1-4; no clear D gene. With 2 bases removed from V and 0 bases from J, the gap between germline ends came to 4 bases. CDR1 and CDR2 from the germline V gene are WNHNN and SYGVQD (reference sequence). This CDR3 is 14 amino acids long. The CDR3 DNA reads TGCGCCAGCAGTGAGGGTGCAACTAATGAAAAACTGTTTTTT. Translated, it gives CASSEGATNEKLFF.

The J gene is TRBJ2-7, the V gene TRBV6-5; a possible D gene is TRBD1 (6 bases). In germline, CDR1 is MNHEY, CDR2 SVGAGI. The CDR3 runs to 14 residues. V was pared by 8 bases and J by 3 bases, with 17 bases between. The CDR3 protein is CASRGAGEFYEQYF. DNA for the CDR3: TGTGCCAGCCGAGGGGCAGGGGAATTCTACGAGCAGTACTTC.

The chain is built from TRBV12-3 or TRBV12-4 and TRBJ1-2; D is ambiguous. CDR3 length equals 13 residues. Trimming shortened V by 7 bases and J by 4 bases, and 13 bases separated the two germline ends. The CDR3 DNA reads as TGTGCCAGCATGGGGTTCTTGTCCTATGGCTACACCTTC. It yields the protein CASMGFLSYGYTF.

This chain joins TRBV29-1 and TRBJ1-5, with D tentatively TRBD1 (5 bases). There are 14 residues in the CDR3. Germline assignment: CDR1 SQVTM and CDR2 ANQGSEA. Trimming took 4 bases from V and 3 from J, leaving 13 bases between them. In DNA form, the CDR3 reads TGCAGCGTTGGGAATCAAGGGGTCAATCAGCCCCAGCATTTT. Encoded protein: CSVGNQGVNQPQHF.

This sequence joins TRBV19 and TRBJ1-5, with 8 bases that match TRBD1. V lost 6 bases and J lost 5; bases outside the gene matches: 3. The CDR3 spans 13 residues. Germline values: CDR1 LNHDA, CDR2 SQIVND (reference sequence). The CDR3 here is CASRGQGDQPQHF. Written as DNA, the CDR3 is TGTGCCAGTAGAGGACAGGGCGATCAGCCCCAGCATTTT.

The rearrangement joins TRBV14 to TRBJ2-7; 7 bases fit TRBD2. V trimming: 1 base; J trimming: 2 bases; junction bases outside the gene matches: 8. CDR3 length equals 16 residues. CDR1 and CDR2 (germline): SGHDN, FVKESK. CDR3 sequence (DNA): TGTGCCAGCAGCCAAGGCGGGGGAGCAATACCCTACGAGCAGTACTTC. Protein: CASSQGGGAIPYEQYF.

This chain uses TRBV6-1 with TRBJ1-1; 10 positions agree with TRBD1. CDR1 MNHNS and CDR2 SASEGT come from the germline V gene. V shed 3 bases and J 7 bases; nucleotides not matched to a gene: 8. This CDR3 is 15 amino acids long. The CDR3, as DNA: TGTGCCAGCAGTGATTTAGACAGGGGGCGAGATGAAGCTTTCTTT. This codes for CASSDLDRGRDEAFF.

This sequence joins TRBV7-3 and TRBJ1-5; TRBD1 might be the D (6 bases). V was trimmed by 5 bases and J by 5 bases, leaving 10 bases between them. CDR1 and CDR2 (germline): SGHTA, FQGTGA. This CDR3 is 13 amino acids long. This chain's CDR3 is CASSVHRDQPQHF. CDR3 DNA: TGTGCCAGCAGCGTCCACAGGGATCAGCCCCAGCATTTT. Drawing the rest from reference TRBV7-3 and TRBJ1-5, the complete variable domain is GAGVSQTPSNKVTEKGKYVELRCDPISGHTALYWYRQSLGQGPEFLIYFQGTGAADDSGLPNDRFFAVRPEGSVSTLKIQRTERGDSAVYLCASSVHRDQPQHFGDGTRLSIL.

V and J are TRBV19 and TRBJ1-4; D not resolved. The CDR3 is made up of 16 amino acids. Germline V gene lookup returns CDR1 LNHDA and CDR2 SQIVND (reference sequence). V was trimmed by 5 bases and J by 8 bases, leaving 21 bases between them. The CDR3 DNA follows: TGTGCCAGTAGTGTCGCTTCGGCCAGCCGGGGAGAAAAACTGTTTTTT. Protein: CASSVASASRGEKLFF.

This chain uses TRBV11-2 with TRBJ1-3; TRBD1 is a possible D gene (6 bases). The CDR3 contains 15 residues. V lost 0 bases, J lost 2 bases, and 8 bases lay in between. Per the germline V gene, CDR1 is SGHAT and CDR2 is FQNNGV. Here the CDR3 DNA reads TGTGCCAGCAGCTTAGATGGGGGGCCTGGAAACACCATATATTTT. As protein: CASSLDGGPGNTIYF.

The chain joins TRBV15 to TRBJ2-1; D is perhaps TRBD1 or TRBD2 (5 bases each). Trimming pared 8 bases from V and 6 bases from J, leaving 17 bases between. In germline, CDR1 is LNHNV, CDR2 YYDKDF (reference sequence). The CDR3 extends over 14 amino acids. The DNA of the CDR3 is TGTGCCACCTCGAAGGGGAAAGAGGGCAATGAGCAGTTCTTC. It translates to CATSKGKEGNEQFF.

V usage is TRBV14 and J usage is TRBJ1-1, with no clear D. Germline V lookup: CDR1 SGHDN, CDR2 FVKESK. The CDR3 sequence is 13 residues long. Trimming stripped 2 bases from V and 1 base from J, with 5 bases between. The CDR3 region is CASSQFANTEAFF. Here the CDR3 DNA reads TGTGCCAGCAGCCAATTTGCGAACACTGAAGCTTTCTTT.

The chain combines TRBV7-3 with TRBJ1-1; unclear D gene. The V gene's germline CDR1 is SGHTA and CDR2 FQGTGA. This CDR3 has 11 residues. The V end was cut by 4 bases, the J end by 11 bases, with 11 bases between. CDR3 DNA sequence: TGTGCCAGCAGCTCCCTCACGCGGGCTTTCTTT. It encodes CASSSLTRAFF.

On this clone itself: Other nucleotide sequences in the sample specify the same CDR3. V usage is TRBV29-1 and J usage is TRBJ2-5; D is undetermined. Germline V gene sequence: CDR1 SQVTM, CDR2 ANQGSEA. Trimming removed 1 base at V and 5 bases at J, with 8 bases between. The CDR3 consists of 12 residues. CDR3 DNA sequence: TGCAGCGTTGAAGGGGTCGGGGAGACCCAGTACTTC. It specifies CSVEGVGETQYF.

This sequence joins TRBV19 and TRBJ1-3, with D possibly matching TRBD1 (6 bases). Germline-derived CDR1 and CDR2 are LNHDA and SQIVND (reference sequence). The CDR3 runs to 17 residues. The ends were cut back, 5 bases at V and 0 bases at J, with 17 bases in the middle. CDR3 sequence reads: CASSSIGPGHSGNTIYF. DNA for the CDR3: TGTGCCAGTAGTTCTATTGGACCGGGACACTCTGGAAACACCATATATTTT.

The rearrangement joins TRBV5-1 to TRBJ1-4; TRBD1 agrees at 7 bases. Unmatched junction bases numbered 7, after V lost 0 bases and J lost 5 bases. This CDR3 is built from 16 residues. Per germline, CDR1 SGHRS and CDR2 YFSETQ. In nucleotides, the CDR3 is TGCGCCAGCAGCTTGGCCTCGAGACAGGGAAATGAAAAACTGTTTTTT. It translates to CASSLASRQGNEKLFF. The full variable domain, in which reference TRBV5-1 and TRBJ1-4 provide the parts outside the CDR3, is KAGVTQTPRYLIKTRGQQVTLSCSPISGHRSVSWYQQTPGQGLQFLFEYFSETQRNKGNFPGRFSGRQFSNSRSEMNVSTLELGDSALYLCASSLASRQGNEKLFFGSGTQLSVL.

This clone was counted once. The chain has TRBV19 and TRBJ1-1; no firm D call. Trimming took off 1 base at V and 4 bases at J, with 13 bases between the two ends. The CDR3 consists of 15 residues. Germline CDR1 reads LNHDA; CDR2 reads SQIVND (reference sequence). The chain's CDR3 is CASSIVKGMSTEAFF. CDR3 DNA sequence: TGTGCCAGTAGTATAGTAAAGGGAATGTCCACTGAAGCTTTCTTT.

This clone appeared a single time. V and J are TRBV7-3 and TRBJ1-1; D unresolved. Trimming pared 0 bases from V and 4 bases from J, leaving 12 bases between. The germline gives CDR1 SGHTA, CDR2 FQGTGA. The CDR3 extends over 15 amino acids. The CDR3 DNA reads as TGTGCCAGCAGCTTAACGGAGGCGTCGGGCACTGAAGCTTTCTTT. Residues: CASSLTEASGTEAFF.

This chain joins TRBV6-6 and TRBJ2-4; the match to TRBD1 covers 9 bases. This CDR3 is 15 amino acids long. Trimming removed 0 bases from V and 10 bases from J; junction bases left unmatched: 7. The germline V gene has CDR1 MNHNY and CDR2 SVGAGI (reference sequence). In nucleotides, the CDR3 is TGTGCCAGCAGTTACTCGTGGACAGGGGTATCAATTCAGTACTTC. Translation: CASSYSWTGVSIQYF.

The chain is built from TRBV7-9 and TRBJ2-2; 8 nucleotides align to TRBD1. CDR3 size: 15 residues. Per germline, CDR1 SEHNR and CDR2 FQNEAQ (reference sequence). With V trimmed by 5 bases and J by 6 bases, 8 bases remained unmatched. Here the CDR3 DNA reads TGTGCCAGCAGCCCAGACAGGGGAATACCCGGGGAGCTGTTTTTT. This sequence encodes CASSPDRGIPGELFF.

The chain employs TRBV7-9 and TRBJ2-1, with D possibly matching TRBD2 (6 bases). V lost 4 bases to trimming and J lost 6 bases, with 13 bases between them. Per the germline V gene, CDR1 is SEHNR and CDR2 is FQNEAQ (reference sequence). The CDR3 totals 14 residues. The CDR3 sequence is CASSSRDFFNEQFF. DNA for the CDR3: TGTGCCAGCAGCTCTCGGGACTTCTTCAATGAGCAGTTCTTC.

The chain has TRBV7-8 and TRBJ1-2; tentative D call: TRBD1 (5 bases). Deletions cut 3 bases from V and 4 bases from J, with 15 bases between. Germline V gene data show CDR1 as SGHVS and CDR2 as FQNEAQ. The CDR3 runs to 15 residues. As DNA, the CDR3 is TGTGCCAGCAGCTTGATGTCCGGGGGACCCTATGGCTACACCTTC. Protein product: CASSLMSGGPYGYTF.

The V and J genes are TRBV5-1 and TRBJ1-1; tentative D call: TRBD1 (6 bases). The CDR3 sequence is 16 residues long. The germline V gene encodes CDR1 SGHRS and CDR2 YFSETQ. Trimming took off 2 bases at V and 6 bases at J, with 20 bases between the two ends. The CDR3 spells CASSFTENRGYAEAFF. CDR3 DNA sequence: TGCGCCAGCAGCTTTACTGAGAATAGGGGGTACGCTGAAGCTTTCTTT.

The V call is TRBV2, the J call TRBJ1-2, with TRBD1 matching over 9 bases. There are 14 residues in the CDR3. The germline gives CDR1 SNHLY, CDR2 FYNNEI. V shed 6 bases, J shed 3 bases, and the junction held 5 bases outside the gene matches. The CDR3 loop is CASRGTGTDYGYTF. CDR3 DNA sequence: TGTGCCAGCAGGGGGACAGGGACAGACTATGGCTACACCTTC.